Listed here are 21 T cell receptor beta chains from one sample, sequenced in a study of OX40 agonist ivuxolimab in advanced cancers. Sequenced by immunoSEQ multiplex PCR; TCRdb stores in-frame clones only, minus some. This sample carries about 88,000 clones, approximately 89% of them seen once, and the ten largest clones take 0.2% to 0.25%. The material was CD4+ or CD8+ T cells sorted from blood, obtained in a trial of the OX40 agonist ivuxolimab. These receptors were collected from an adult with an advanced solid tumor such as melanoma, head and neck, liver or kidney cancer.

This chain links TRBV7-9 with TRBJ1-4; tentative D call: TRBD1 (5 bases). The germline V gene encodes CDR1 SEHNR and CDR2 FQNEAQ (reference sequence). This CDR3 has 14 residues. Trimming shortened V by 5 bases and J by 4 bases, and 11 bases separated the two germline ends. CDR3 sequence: CASSRGGGNEKLFF. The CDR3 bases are TGTGCCAGCAGCCGCGGGGGGGGTAATGAAAAACTGTTTTTT.

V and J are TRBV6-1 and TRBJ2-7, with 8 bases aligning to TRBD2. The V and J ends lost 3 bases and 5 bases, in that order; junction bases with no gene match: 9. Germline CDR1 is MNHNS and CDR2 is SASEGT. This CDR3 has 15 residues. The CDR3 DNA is TGTGCCAGCAGTGATAAAAGCGGGAGTGGAAACGAGCAGTACTTC. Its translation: CASSDKSGSGNEQYF.

The CDR3 DNA sequence: TGTGCCAGCAGACCACCGGGACTCACCTACGAGCAGTACTTC. Translation: CASRPPGLTYEQYF. The chain recombines TRBV28 with TRBJ2-7; D may be TRBD2 (6 bases). Trimming left V 6 bases short and J 2 bases short, with 14 bases between. Germline values: CDR1 MDHEN, CDR2 SYDVKM. The CDR3 length is 14 residues.

CDR3: CASSGGTGTSSYNEQFF. CDR3 DNA: TGTGCCAGCAGTGGGGGGACAGGGACGAGCTCCTACAATGAGCAGTTCTTC. V gene TRBV2 combines with J gene TRBJ2-1; 9 positions match TRBD1. The CDR3 covers 17 residues. Per the germline V gene, CDR1 is SNHLY and CDR2 is FYNNEI. The J segment lost 0 bases and the V segment lost 4 bases, leaving 7 bases of the junction unmatched.

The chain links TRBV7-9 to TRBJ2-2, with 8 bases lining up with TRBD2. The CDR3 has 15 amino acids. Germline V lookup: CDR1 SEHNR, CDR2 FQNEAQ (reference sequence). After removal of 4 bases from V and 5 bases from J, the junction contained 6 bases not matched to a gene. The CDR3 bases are TGTGCCAGCAGCTCTTTAGCGGGGATGACCGGGGAGCTGTTTTTT. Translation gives CASSSLAGMTGELFF.

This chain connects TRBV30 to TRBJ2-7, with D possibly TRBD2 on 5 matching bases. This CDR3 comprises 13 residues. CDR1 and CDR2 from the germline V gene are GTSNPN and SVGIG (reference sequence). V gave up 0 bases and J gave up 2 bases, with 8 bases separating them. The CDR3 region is CAWSVELAYEQYF. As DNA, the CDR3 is TGTGCCTGGAGTGTGGAACTAGCCTACGAGCAGTACTTC.

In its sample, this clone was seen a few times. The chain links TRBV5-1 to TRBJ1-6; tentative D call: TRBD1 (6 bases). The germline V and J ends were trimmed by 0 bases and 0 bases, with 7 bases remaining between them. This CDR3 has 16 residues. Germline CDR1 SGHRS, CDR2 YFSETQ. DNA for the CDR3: TGCGCCAGCAGCTTGGCAGGGGACTCCTATAATTCACCCCTCCACTTT. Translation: CASSLAGDSYNSPLHF.

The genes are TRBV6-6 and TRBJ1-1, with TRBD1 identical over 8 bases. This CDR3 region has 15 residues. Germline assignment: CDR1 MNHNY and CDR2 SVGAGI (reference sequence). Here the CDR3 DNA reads TGTGCTGTGGGCAGGAGTACAGGGGGAACCACTGAAGCTTTCTTT. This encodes CAVGRSTGGTTEAFF.

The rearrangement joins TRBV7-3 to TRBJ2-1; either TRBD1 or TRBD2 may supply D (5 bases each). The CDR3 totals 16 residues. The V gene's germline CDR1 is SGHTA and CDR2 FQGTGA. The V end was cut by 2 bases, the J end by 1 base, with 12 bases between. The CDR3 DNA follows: TGTGCCAGCAGCTTACTTGGGGGAGTGTCCTACAATGAGCAGTTCTTC. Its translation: CASSLLGGVSYNEQFF.

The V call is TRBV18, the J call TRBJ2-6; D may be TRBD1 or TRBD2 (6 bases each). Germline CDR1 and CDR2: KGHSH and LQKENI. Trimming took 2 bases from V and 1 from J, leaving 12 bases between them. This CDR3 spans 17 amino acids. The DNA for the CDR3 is TGTGCCAGCTCACCATGGGGGGCCGATTCTGGGGCCAACGTCCTGACTTTC. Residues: CASSPWGADSGANVLTF.

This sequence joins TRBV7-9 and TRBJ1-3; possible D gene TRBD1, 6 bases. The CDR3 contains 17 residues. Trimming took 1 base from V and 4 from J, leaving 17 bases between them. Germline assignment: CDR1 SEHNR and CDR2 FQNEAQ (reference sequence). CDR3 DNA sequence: TGTGCCAGCAGCTTAGATCAGGGGTACGGGGACGGAAACACCATATATTTT. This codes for CASSLDQGYGDGNTIYF. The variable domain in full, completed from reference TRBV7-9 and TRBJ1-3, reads DTGVSQNPRHKITKRGQNVTFRCDPISEHNRLYWYRQTLGQGPEFLTYFQNEAQLEKSRLLSDRFSAERPKGSFSTLEIQRTEQGDSAMYLCASSLDQGYGDGNTIYFGEGSWLTVV.

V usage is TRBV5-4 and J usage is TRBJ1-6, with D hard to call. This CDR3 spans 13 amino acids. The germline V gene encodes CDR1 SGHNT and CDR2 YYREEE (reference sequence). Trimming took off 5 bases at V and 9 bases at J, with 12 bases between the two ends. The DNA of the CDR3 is TGTGCCAGCAGGGCCGTTGAAGGTTCACCCCTCCACTTT. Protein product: CASRAVEGSPLHF.

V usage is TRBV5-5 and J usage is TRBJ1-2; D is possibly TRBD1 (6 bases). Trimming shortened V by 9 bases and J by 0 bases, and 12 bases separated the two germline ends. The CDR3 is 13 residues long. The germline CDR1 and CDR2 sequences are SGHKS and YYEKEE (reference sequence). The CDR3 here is CATSPGANYGYTF. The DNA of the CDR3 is TGTGCCACTTCCCCAGGGGCTAACTATGGCTACACCTTC.

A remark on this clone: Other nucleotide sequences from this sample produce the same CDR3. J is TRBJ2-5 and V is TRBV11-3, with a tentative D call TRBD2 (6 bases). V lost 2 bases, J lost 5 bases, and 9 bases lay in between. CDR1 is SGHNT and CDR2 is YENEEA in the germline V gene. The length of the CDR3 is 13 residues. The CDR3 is CASSLRGLETQYF. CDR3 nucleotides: TGTGCCAGCAGCTTACGGGGGTTGGAGACCCAGTACTTC.

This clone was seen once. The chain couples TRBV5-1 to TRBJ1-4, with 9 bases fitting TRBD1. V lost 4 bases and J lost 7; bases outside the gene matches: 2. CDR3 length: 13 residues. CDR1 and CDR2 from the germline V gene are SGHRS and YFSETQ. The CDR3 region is CASSRGQGEKLFF. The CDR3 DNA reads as TGCGCCAGCAGCAGGGGACAGGGTGAAAAACTGTTTTTT.

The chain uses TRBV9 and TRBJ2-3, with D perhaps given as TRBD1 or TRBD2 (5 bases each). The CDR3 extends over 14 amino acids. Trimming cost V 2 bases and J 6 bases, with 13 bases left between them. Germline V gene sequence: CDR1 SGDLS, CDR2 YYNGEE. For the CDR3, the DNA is TGTGCCAGCAGCGTCAGTGGGGGAAGGGATACGCAGTATTTT. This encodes CASSVSGGRDTQYF. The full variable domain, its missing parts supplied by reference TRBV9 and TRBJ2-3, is DSGVTQTPKHLITATGQRVTLRCSPRSGDLSVYWYQQSLDQGLQFLIQYYNGEERAKGNILERFSAQQFPDLHSELNLSSLELGDSALYFCASSVSGGRDTQYFGPGTRLTVL.

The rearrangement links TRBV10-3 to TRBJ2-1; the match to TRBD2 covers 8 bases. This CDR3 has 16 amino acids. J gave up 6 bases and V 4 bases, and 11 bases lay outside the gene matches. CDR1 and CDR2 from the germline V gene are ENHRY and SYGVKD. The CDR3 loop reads CAISGVGGDGRNEQFF. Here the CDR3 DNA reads TGTGCCATCAGTGGGGTCGGGGGGGACGGCCGCAATGAGCAGTTCTTC.

CDR3 loop: CAPGLDRVPHKIKNIQYF. For the CDR3, the DNA is TGTGCGCCTGGATTGGACAGGGTCCCCCACAAAATCAAAAACATTCAGTACTTC. The chain carries TRBV12-2 and TRBJ2-4; the table calls TRBD1, which could not be checked here. TRBV12-2 is a pseudogene segment. The CDR3 spans 18 residues.

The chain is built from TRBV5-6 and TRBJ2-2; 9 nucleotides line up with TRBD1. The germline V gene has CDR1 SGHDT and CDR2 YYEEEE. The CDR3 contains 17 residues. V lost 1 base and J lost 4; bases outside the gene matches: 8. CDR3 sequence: CASSLFPGQGPTGELFF. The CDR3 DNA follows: TGTGCCAGCAGCTTGTTTCCGGGACAGGGCCCCACCGGGGAGCTGTTTTTT. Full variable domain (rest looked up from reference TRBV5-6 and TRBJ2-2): DAGVTQSPTHLIKTRGQQVTLRCSPKSGHDTVSWYQQALGQGPQFIFQYYEEEERQRGNFPDRFSGHQFPNYSSELNVNALLLGDSALYLCASSLFPGQGPTGELFFGEGSRLTVL.

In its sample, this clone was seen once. CDR3 coding DNA: TGTGCCAGCAGCCCATATAGCGGGGGGAACACCGGGGAGCTGTTTTTT. This gives the protein CASSPYSGGNTGELFF. The chain joins TRBV11-3 to TRBJ2-2; TRBD2 matches at 9 bases. Germline V gene lookup returns CDR1 SGHNT and CDR2 YENEEA. The V gene end was trimmed by 5 bases and the J gene end by 1 base; junction bases not matched to a gene: 5. The CDR3 length is 16 residues.

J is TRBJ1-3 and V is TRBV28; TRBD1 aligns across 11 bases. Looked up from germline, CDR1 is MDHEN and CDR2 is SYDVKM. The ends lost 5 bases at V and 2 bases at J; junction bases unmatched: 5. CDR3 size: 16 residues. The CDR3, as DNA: TGTGCCAGCAGTCTCTCGGACAGGGGGCCTGGAAACACCATATATTTT. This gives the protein CASSLSDRGPGNTIYF. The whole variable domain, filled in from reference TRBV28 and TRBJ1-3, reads DVKVTQSSRYLVKRTGEKVFLECVQDMDHENMFWYRQDPGLGLRLIYFSYDVKMKEKGDIPEGYSVSREKKERFSLILESASTNQTSMYLCASSLSDRGPGNTIYFGEGSWLTVV.